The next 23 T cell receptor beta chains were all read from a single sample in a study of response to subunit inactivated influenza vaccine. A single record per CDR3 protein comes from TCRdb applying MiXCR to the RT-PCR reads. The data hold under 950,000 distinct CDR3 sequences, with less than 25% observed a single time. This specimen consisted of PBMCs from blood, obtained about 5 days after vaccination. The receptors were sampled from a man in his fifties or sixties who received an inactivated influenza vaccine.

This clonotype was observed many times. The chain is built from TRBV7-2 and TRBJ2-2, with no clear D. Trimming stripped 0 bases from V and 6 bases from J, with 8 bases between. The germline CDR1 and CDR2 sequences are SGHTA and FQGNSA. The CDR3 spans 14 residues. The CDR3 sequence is CASSLAFSAGELFF. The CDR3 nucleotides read TGTGCCAGCAGCTTAGCATTTTCGGCCGGGGAGCTGTTTTTT.

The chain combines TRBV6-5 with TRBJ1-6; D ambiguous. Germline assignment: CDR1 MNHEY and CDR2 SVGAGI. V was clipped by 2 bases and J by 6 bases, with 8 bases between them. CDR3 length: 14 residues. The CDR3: CASSYRERNSPLHF. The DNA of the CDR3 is TGTGCCAGCAGTTACAGGGAGCGTAATTCACCCCTCCACTTT.

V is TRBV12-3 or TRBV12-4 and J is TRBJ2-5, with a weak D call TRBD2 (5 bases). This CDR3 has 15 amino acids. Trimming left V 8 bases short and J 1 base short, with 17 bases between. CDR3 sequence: CASRKGGSPQETQYF. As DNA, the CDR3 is TGTGCCAGCCGAAAAGGAGGAAGCCCCCAAGAGACCCAGTACTTC.

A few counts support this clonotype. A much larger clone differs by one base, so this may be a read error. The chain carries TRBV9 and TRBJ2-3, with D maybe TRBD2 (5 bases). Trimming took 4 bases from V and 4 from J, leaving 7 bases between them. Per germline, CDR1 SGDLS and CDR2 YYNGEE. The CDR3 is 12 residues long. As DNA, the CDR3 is TGTGCCAGCAGCTACGGGGCAGATACGCAGTATTTT. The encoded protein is CASSYGADTQYF.

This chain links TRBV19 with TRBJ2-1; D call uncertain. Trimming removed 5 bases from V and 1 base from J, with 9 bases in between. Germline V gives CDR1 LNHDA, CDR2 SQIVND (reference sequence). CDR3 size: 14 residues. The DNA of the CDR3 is TGTGCCAGTAGTCCGTGGTTATCCTACAATGAGCAGTTCTTC. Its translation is CASSPWLSYNEQFF.

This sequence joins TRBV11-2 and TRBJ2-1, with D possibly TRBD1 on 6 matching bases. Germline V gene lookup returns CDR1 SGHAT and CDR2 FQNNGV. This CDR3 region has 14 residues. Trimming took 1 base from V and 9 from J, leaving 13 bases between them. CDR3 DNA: TGTGCCAGCAGCTTAGCTTCTACAGGGATTGAGCAGTTCTTC. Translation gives CASSLASTGIEQFF.

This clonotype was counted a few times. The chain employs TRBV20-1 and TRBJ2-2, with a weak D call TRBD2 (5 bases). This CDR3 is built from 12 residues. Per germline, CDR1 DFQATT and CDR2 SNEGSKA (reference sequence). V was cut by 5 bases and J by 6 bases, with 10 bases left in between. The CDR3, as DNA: TGCAGTGCTCGGGATTTTTCCGGGGAGCTGTTTTTT. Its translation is CSARDFSGELFF.

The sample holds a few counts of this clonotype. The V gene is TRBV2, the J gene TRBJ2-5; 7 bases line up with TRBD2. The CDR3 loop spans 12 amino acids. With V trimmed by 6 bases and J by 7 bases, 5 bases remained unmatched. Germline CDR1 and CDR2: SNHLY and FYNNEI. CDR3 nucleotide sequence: TGTGCCAGCAGGGGCGGGGGTGCGACCCAGTACTTC. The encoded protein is CASRGGGATQYF. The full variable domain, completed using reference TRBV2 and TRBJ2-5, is EPEVTQTPSHQVTQMGQEVILRCVPISNHLYFYWYRQILGQKVEFLVSFYNNEISEKSEIFDDQFSVERPDGSNFTLKIRSTKLEDSAMYFCASRGGGATQYFGPGTRLLVL.

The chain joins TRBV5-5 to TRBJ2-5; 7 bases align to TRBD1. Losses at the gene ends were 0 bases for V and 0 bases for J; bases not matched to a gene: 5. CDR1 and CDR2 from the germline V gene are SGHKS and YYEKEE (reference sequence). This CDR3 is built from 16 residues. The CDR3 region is CASSLVTGANQETQYF. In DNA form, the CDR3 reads TGTGCCAGCAGCTTGGTAACAGGGGCGAACCAAGAGACCCAGTACTTC.

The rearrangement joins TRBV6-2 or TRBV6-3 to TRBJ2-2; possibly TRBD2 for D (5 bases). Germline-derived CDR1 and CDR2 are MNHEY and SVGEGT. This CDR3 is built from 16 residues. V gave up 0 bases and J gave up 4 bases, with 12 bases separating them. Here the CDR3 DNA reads TGTGCCAGCAGTTACTCCGGGGTTTTTGGCACCGGGGAGCTGTTTTTT. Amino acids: CASSYSGVFGTGELFF.

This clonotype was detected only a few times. The CDR3 spells CASSLVRTGGYGYTF. The CDR3 DNA is TGTGCCAGCAGCTTAGTCAGGACAGGGGGCTATGGCTACACCTTC. The chain carries TRBV7-2 and TRBJ1-2, with 10 bases matching TRBD1. The CDR3 runs to 15 residues. Germline CDR1 is SGHTA and CDR2 is FQGNSA. Germline trimming cut 1 base from V and 4 bases from J; bases unmatched to any gene: 3. The full variable domain, rest sourced from reference TRBV7-2 and TRBJ1-2, is GAGVSQSPSNKVTEKGKDVELRCDPISGHTALYWYRQSLGQGLEFLIYFQGNSAPDKSGLPSDRFSAERTGGSVSTLTIQRTQQEDSAVYLCASSLVRTGGYGYTFGSGTRLTVV.

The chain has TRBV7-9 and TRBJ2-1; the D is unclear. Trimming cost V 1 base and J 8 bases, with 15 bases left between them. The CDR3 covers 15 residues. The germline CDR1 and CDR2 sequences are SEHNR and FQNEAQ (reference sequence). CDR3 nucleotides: TGTGCCAGCAGCTTAGAAACGGGCGTCCTCCATGAGCAGTTCTTC. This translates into CASSLETGVLHEQFF.

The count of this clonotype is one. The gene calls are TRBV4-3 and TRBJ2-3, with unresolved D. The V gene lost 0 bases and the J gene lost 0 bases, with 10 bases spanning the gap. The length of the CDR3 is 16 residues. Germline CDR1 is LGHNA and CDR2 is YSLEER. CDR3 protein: CASSQDPRLSTDTQYF. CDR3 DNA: TGCGCCAGCAGCCAAGATCCACGGCTCAGCACAGATACGCAGTATTTT.

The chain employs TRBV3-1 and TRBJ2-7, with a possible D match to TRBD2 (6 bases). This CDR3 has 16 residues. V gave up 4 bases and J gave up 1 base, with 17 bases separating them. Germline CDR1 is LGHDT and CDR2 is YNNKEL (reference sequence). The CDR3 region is CASSPRGSGPSYEQYF. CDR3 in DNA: TGTGCCAGCAGCCCCCGGGGTAGCGGACCTTCCTACGAGCAGTACTTC.

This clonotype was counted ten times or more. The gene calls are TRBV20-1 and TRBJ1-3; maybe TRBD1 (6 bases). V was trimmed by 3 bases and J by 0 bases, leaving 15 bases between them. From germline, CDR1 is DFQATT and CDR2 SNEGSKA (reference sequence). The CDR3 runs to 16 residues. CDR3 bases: TGCAGTGCTAGCCTGACAGGCCACTTCTCTGGAAACACCATATATTTT. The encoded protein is CSASLTGHFSGNTIYF.

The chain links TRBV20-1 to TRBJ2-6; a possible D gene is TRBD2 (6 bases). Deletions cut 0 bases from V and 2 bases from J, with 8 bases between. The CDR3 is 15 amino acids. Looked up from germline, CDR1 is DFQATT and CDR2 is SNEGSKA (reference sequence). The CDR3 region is CSAREGGAGANVLTF. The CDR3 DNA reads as TGCAGTGCTAGAGAAGGAGGGGCTGGGGCCAACGTCCTGACTTTC.

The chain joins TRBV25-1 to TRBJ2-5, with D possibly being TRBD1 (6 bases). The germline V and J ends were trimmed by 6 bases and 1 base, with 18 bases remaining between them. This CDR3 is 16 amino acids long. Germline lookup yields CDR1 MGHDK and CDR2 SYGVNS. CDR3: CASRKPGTPAQETQYF. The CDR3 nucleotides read TGTGCCAGCAGGAAACCTGGGACACCAGCCCAAGAGACCCAGTACTTC.

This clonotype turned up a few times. As DNA, the CDR3 is TGTGCCATCAGGGACAGGGGGCTGGAGACCCAGTACTTC. Its translation is CAIRDRGLETQYF. V usage is TRBV10-3 and J usage is TRBJ2-5; the match to TRBD1 covers 11 bases. The CDR3 contains 13 residues. Trimming cost V 6 bases and J 5 bases; bases outside gene matches: 2. Looked up from germline, CDR1 is ENHRY and CDR2 is SYGVKD.

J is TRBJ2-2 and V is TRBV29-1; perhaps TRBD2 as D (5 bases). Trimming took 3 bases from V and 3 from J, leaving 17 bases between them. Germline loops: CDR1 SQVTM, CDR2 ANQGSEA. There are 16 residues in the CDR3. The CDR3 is CSVEISSGLHTGELFF. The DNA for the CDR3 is TGCAGCGTTGAGATATCGTCGGGGTTGCACACCGGGGAGCTGTTTTTT.

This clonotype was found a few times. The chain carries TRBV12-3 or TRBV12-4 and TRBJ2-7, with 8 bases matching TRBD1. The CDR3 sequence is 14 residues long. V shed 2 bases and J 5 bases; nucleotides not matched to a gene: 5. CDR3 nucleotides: TGTGCCAGCAGTTTACGACAGGGGTTCGACGAGCAGTACTTC. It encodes CASSLRQGFDEQYF.

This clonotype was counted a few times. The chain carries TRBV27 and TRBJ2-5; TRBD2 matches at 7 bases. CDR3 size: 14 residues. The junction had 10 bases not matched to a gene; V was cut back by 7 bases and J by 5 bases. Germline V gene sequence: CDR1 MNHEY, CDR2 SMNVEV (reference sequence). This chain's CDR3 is CASKLWGTTETQYF. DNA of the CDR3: TGTGCCAGCAAGTTATGGGGGACTACGGAGACCCAGTACTTC.

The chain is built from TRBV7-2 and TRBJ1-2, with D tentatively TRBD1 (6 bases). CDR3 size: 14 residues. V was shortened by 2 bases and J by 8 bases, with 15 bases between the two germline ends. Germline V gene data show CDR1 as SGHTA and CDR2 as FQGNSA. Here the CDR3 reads CASSLIIRGGGYTF. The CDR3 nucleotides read TGTGCCAGCAGCTTAATCATCAGGGGAGGGGGCTACACCTTC.

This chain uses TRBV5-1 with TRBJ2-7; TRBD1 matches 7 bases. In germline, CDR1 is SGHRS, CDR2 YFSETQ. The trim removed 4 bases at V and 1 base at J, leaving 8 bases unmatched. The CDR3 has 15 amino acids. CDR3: CASSRYPQGSYEQYF. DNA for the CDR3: TGCGCCAGCAGCAGGTACCCACAGGGGTCCTACGAGCAGTACTTC.